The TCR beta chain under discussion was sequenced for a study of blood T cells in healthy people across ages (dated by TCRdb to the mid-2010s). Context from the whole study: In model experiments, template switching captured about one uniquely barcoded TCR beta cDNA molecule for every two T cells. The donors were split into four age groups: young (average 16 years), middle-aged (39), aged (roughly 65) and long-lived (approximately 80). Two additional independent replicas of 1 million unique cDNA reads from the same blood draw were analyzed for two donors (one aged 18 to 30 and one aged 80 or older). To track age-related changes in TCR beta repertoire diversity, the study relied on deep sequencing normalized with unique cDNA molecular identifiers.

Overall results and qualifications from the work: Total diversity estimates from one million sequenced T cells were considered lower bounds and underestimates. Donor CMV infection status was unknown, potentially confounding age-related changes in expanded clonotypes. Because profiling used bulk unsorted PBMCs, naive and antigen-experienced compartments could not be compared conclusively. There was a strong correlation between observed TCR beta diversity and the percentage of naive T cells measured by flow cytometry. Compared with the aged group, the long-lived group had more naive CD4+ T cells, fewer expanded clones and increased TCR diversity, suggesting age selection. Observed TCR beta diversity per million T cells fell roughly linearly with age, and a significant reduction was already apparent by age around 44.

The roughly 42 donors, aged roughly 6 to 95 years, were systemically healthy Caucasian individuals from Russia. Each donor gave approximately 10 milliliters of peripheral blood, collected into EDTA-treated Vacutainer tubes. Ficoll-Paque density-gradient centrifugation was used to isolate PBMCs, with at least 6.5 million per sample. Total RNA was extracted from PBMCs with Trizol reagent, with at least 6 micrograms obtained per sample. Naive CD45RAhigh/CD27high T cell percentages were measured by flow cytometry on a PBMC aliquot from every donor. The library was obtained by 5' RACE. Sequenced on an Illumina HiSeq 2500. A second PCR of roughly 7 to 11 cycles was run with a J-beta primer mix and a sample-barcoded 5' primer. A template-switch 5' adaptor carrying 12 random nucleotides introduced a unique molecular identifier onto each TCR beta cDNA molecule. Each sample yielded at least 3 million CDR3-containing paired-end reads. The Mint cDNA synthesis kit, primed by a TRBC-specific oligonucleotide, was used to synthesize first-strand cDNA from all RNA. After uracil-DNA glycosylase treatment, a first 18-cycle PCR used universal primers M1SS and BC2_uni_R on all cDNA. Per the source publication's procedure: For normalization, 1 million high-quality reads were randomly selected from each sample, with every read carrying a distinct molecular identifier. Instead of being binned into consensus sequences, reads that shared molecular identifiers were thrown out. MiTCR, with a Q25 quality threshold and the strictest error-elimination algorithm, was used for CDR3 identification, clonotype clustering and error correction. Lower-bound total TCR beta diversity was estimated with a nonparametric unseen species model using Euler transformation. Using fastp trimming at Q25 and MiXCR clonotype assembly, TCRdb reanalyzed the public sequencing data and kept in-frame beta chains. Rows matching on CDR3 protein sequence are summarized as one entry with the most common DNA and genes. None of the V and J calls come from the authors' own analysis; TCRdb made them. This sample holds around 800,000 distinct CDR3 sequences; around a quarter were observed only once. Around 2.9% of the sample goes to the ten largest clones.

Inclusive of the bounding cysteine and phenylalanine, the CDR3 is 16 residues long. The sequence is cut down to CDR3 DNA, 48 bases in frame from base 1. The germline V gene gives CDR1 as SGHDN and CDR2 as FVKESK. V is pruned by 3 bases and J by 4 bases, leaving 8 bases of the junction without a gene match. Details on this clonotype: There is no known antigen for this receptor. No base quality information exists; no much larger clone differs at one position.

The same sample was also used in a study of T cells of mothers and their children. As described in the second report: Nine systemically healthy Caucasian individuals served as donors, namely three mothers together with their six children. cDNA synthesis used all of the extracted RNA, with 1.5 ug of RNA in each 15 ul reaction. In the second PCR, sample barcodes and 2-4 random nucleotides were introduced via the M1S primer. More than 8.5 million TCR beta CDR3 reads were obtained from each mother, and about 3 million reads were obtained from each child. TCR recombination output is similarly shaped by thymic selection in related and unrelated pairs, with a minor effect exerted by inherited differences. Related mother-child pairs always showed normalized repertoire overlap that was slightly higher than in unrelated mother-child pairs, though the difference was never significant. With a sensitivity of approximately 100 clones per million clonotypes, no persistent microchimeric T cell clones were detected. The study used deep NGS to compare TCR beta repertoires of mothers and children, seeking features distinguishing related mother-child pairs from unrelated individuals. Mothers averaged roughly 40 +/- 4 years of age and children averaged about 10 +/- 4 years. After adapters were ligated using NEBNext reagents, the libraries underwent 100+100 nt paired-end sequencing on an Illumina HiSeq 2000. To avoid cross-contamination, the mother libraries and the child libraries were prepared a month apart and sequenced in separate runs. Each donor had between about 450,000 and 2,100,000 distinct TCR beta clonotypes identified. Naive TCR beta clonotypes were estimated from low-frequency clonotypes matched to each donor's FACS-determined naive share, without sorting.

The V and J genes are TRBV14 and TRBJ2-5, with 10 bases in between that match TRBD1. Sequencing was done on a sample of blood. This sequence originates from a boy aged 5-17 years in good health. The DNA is TGTGCCAGCAGCCAGTTCGGGACAGGGGTTCGAGAGACCCAGTACTTC. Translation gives CASSQFGTGVRETQYF.